The 23 T cell receptor beta chains in this list originate from one sample, sequenced in a study of T cells in Graves' hyperthyroidism and ophthalmopathy (dated by TCRdb to between 2017 and 2020). Library preparation employed multiplex PCR. Sequencing was performed on an Illumina HiSeq 2000. Amplification of TCR beta CDR3 regions was carried out from RNA transcripts. The TCR CDR3 was subjected to a first round of RT-PCR using the HTBI primer set and the Qiagen OneStep RT-PCR kit. TCRdb trimmed public reads at Q25 via fastp, called clones via MiXCR and kept in-frame beta chains. Entries are consolidated by CDR3 protein sequence, retaining the most common genes and DNA. The sample table contains about 360,000 distinct CDR3 sequences; only one count was recorded for about 15% of them. The leading ten clones occupy around 30% of the sample. Sequenced material: blood. These TCRs come from a woman aged 18 to 35 with Graves' hyperthyroidism that later progressed to Graves' ophthalmopathy.

This clonotype was observed a few times. This sequence joins TRBV5-4 and TRBJ2-1; D gene ambiguous. The CDR3 is made up of 12 amino acids. Germline loops: CDR1 SGHNT, CDR2 YYREEE (reference sequence). Trimming took 1 base from V and 7 from J, leaving 6 bases between them. The CDR3 region is CASSLNRNEQFF. CDR3 in DNA: TGTGCCAGCAGCTTGAACCGAAATGAGCAGTTCTTC.

Only one count was recorded for this clonotype. For the CDR3, the DNA is TGTGCCTGGAGCTCGGTTCAGAGCTCCTACAATGAGCAGTTCTTC. It specifies CAWSSVQSSYNEQFF. The chain combines TRBV30 with TRBJ2-1; no clear D. The CDR3 length is 15 residues. V gave up 3 bases and J gave up 0 bases, with 12 bases separating them. Germline CDR1 and CDR2: GTSNPN and SVGIG (reference sequence).

This clonotype was seen at least ten times. V gene TRBV7-2 combines with J gene TRBJ2-7; either TRBD1 or TRBD2 may fit D (5 bases each). Trimming removed 6 bases at V and 6 bases at J, with 15 bases between. The CDR3 loop spans 13 amino acids. Germline V gene data show CDR1 as SGHTA and CDR2 as FQGNSA. The CDR3 sequence: CASRPPPGAEQYF. Written as DNA, the CDR3 is TGTGCCAGCAGACCGCCCCCCGGGGCCGAGCAGTACTTC.

This chain connects TRBV5-1 to TRBJ2-1; 7 bases map to TRBD2. Germline CDR1 is SGHRS and CDR2 is YFSETQ. Unmatched junction bases numbered 3, after V lost 1 base and J lost 2 bases. The CDR3 length is 15 residues. CDR3: CASSLRGGTYNEQFF. The CDR3 DNA sequence: TGCGCCAGCAGCTTGCGCGGGGGAACCTACAATGAGCAGTTCTTC.

This clonotype was found many times. This rearrangement joins TRBV4-1 to TRBJ2-2, with TRBD2 matching 11 bases. This CDR3 region has 18 residues. Germline V gene data show CDR1 as MGHRA and CDR2 as YSYEKL. The V segment lost 3 bases and the J segment 6 bases; nucleotides outside the gene matches: 12. CDR3: CASSHLRLAGQWSGELFF. CDR3 DNA: TGCGCCAGCAGCCACCTGCGACTAGCGGGGCAGTGGTCCGGGGAGCTGTTTTTT.

The rearrangement links TRBV30 to TRBJ2-3, with 11 bases lining up with TRBD2. This CDR3 is 15 amino acids long. V lost 4 bases and J lost 2; bases outside the gene matches: 5. Germline V gives CDR1 GTSNPN, CDR2 SVGIG (reference sequence). CDR3 sequence: CAWTQLAGVTDTQYF. The CDR3 bases are TGTGCCTGGACCCAACTAGCGGGAGTCACAGATACGCAGTATTTT.

V usage is TRBV6-1 and J usage is TRBJ2-7; D may be TRBD2 (7 bases). This CDR3 has 14 amino acids. Per germline, CDR1 MNHNS and CDR2 SASEGT. Trimming took off 6 bases at V and 4 bases at J, with 16 bases between the two ends. CDR3 sequence reads: CASRLGAGVYEQYF. CDR3 nucleotide sequence: TGTGCCAGCAGGCTGGGGGCGGGGGTATACGAGCAGTACTTC.

This clonotype was seen just once. The chain carries TRBV6-9 and TRBJ2-3, with D possibly TRBD2 on 5 matching bases. Germline lookup yields CDR1 MNHGY and CDR2 SVAAGI. The ends were cut back, 2 bases at V and 3 bases at J, with 9 bases in the middle. The CDR3 is 14 amino acids. The DNA of the CDR3 is TGTGCCAGCAGTTATCCCGGGAAAACAGATACGCAGTATTTT. Protein sequence: CASSYPGKTDTQYF.

In its sample, this clonotype was seen many times. V usage is TRBV2 and J usage is TRBJ2-2; tentatively, D is TRBD2 (6 bases). The germline V and J ends were trimmed by 3 bases and 3 bases, with 8 bases remaining between them. The CDR3 runs 14 residues. CDR1 is SNHLY and CDR2 is FYNNEI in the germline V gene. The DNA of the CDR3 is TGTGCCAGCAGTGAGGGACTCCACACCGGGGAGCTGTTTTTT. As protein: CASSEGLHTGELFF.

Details on this clonotype: A much larger clone differs by one base, so this may be a read error. The chain links TRBV4-3 to TRBJ2-7; no firm D call. Germline V gene sequence: CDR1 LGHNA, CDR2 YSLEER. The CDR3 contains 13 residues. CDR3 nucleotides: TGCGCCAGCAGCCAAGCTTTAGAAGACGAGCAGTGCTTC. This sequence encodes CASSQALEDEQCF.

This clonotype was counted many times. This sequence joins TRBV20-1 and TRBJ1-5; 9 bases line up with TRBD1. CDR3 length: 13 residues. Germline CDR1 and CDR2: DFQATT and SNEGSKA (reference sequence). The J segment lost 6 bases and the V segment lost 3 bases, leaving 3 bases of the junction unmatched. CDR3 amino acids: CSARATGGQPQHF. CDR3 DNA: TGCAGTGCTAGGGCGACAGGGGGTCAGCCCCAGCATTTT.

The V gene is TRBV9, the J gene TRBJ1-1; TRBD1 might be the D (6 bases). V was cut by 2 bases and J by 0 bases, with 8 bases left in between. Germline CDR1 and CDR2: SGDLS and YYNGEE. The length of the CDR3 is 14 residues. CDR3 in DNA: TGTGCCAGCAGCGTTGGACAGCTGAACACTGAAGCTTTCTTT. It translates to CASSVGQLNTEAFF.

Only one count was recorded for this clonotype. V gene TRBV5-1 combines with J gene TRBJ2-2, with 16 bases aligning to TRBD2. Germline assignment: CDR1 SGHRS and CDR2 YFSETQ. Trimming cost V 7 bases and J 6 bases; bases outside gene matches: 3. CDR3 length: 15 amino acids. This CDR3 is CASSGTSGRAGELFF. In DNA, the CDR3 is TGCGCCAGCTCCGGGACTAGCGGGAGGGCCGGGGAGCTGTTTTTT.

This clonotype was detected ten times or more. The chain has TRBV9 and TRBJ2-3; D not resolved. This CDR3 contains 15 residues. Germline V gene data show CDR1 as SGDLS and CDR2 as YYNGEE. V was shortened by 0 bases and J by 1 base, with 9 bases between the two germline ends. CDR3 region: CASSVAGIGTDTQYF. In DNA, the CDR3 is TGTGCCAGCAGCGTAGCTGGGATTGGCACAGATACGCAGTATTTT. Drawing the rest from reference TRBV9 and TRBJ2-3, the complete variable domain is DSGVTQTPKHLITATGQRVTLRCSPRSGDLSVYWYQQSLDQGLQFLIQYYNGEERAKGNILERFSAQQFPDLHSELNLSSLELGDSALYFCASSVAGIGTDTQYFGPGTRLTVL.

The J gene is TRBJ2-2, the V gene TRBV11-2; the D gene is possibly TRBD2 (5 bases). The CDR3 is 18 amino acids. Germline assignment: CDR1 SGHAT and CDR2 FQNNGV. V lost 5 bases to trimming and J lost 7 bases, with 26 bases between them. CDR3 in amino acids: CASSLAGVRNPLGGELFF. The DNA for the CDR3 is TGTGCCAGCAGCCTGGCGGGCGTGAGGAACCCGTTAGGCGGGGAGCTGTTTTTT.

This clonotype was recorded at least ten times. This sequence joins TRBV27 and TRBJ2-7, with 7 bases lining up with TRBD1. Unmatched junction bases numbered 16, after V lost 4 bases and J lost 4 bases. The germline CDR1 and CDR2 sequences are MNHEY and SMNVEV (reference sequence). The CDR3 has 17 amino acids. CDR3 nucleotides: TGTGCCAGCAGTTCCCCTGAGGGACAGAAACCCCCTTACGAGCAGTACTTC. Translated: CASSSPEGQKPPYEQYF.

This clonotype was seen at least ten times. The chain uses TRBV28 and TRBJ1-2, with no clear D. V shed 6 bases and J shed 5 bases, with 10 bases lying between them. Germline V gene lookup returns CDR1 MDHEN and CDR2 SYDVKM. This CDR3 spans 12 amino acids. This CDR3 reads CASRSTRYGYTF. CDR3 nucleotide sequence: TGTGCCAGCAGATCCACACGTTATGGCTACACCTTC.

Turning to this clonotype: Since a much larger clone is just one base distant, this may be a read error. The chain has TRBV27 and TRBJ1-1; 9 bases align to TRBD1. This CDR3 has 16 amino acids. Trimming at V came to 5 bases and at J to 2 bases, leaving 9 bases not matched to a gene. Germline CDR1 and CDR2: MNHEY and SMNVEV (reference sequence). The CDR3 loop reads CASSRSLQGANTEAFF. The CDR3 DNA reads as TGTGCCAGCAGTCGCTCCTTACAGGGGGCAAACACTGAAGCTTTCTTT.

This clonotype was counted at least ten times. This chain uses TRBV27 with TRBJ2-3; 7 bases are shared with TRBD1. CDR3 size: 16 residues. V was clipped by 0 bases and J by 7 bases; unmatched bases: 10. Germline loops: CDR1 MNHEY, CDR2 SMNVEV (reference sequence). CDR3 sequence: CASSLSTGTVGHTQYF. The CDR3 nucleotides are TGTGCCAGCAGTTTATCCACCGGGACAGTTGGGCATACGCAGTATTTT.

The V gene is TRBV10-2, the J gene TRBJ1-1, with 7 bases matching TRBD1. The germline CDR1 and CDR2 sequences are WSHSY and SAAADI. Losses at the gene ends were 6 bases for V and 3 bases for J; bases not matched to a gene: 10. CDR3 length: 15 residues. The CDR3 sequence: CASSPGGQGDTEAFF. In DNA, the CDR3 is TGCGCCAGCAGCCCGGGGGGGCAGGGGGACACTGAAGCTTTCTTT.

This clonotype was detected many times. J is TRBJ2-5 and V is TRBV28, with 7 bases lining up with TRBD2. V lost 6 bases to trimming and J lost 6 bases; unmatched junction nucleotides: 10. The CDR3 is 14 amino acids. The germline V gene has CDR1 MDHEN and CDR2 SYDVKM. The CDR3 DNA reads TGTGCCAGCAGCGGCGGGGGATCTGGTCAGACCCAGTACTTC. This codes for CASSGGGSGQTQYF.

A remark on this clonotype: It is likely a read error, because the conserved phenylalanine at the end of the CDR3 is missing. The J gene is TRBJ2-3, the V gene TRBV7-9; the D call may be TRBD1 or TRBD2 (5 bases each). This CDR3 is 15 amino acids long. Germline V CDR1 and CDR2: SEHNR, FQNEAQ (reference sequence). The germline V and J ends were trimmed by 3 bases and 0 bases, with 10 bases remaining between them. DNA for the CDR3: TGTGCCAGCAGCTTTATCCGGGACAGCACAGATACGCAGTATCTT. Translation: CASSFIRDSTDTQYL.

This clonotype was counted ten times or more. The rearrangement joins TRBV5-5 to TRBJ2-7; D is perhaps TRBD2 (6 bases). The V and J ends lost 3 bases and 0 bases respectively, with 13 bases between them. CDR3 length equals 15 residues. CDR1 and CDR2 (germline): SGHKS, YYEKEE (reference sequence). For the CDR3, the DNA is TGTGCCAGCAGCTCCGACCGGGAGATCTCCTACGAGCAGTACTTC. Amino acids: CASSSDREISYEQYF.